Listed here are 18 T cell receptor beta chains from one sample, sequenced in a study of blood T cell repertoires in COVID-19 (TCRdb year 2020). Libraries were built with the immunoSEQ multiplex PCR assay. The immuneACCESS repertoire file appears here via TCRdb, limited to in-frame rearrangements. These files lack a portion of the clones; in checked studies, under half of the deficit traces to unresolved V genes, and the cause of the others is not known. Recorded for this sample are about 55,000 clones; around nine tenths of them occurred a single time. Under 8.5% of the sample is in the top ten clones. The source material was peripheral blood. Receptors were obtained from a man between 60 and 75 years old with active COVID-19.

The chain employs TRBV7-6 and TRBJ2-3; D might be TRBD1 (5 bases). CDR3 length equals 16 residues. V was cut by 1 base and J by 2 bases, with 13 bases left in between. Per germline, CDR1 SGHVS and CDR2 FNYEAQ. CDR3 bases: TGTGCCAGCAGCTTAGAGAATACAGGTATCACAGATACGCAGTATTTT. Its protein product is CASSLENTGITDTQYF.

V is TRBV21-1 and J is TRBJ1-4. TRBV21-1 is described as a pseudogene. The CDR3 is 16 residues long. The CDR3 reads CASSKVRGGGSEKLFF. The CDR3 nucleotides read TGTGCCAGCAGCAAAGTAAGGGGGGGTGGTAGTGAAAAACTGTTTTTT.

This chain connects TRBV7-2 to TRBJ1-1; 8 bases agree with TRBD1. Germline V gene lookup returns CDR1 SGHTA and CDR2 FQGNSA. The CDR3 consists of 15 residues. With 2 bases clipped from V and 5 bases from J, the junction kept 7 bases outside the gene matches. The CDR3, as DNA: TGTGCCAGCAGCTTATGGGCGACAGGGGAGACTGAAGCTTTCTTT. This encodes CASSLWATGETEAFF.

The genes are TRBV3-1 (or the pseudogene TRBV3-2) and TRBJ2-1, with TRBD1 matching 7 bases. The J segment lost 4 bases and the V segment lost 4 bases, leaving 10 bases of the junction unmatched. The CDR3 spans 16 residues. Looked up from germline, CDR1 is LGHDT and CDR2 is YNNKEL (reference sequence). CDR3: CASSLTGTAFYNEQFF. The DNA for the CDR3 is TGTGCCAGCAGCCTTACCGGGACAGCGTTTTACAATGAGCAGTTCTTC.

CDR3 DNA: TGCGCCAGCAGCTCGACAGACACCTACGAGCAGTACTTC. Amino acids: CASSSTDTYEQYF. The rearrangement uses TRBV5-1 and TRBJ2-7, with D possibly being TRBD1 (5 bases). The CDR3 is 13 amino acids. CDR1 and CDR2 from the germline V gene are SGHRS and YFSETQ. Trimming pared 3 bases from V and 2 bases from J, leaving 9 bases between.

V is TRBV5-1 and J is TRBJ2-7; 8 positions match TRBD1. Germline V gene sequence: CDR1 SGHRS, CDR2 YFSETQ. Germline trimming cut 4 bases from V and 2 bases from J; bases unmatched to any gene: 8. The CDR3 runs to 15 residues. CDR3 nucleotide sequence: TGCGCCAGCAGCGCAGACAGGGGAGCCCCCTACGAGCAGTACTTC. The encoded protein is CASSADRGAPYEQYF.

The V call is TRBV10-3, the J call TRBJ2-3; tentative D call: TRBD1 (5 bases). Trimming took 5 bases from V and 1 from J, leaving 7 bases between them. Germline CDR1 is ENHRY and CDR2 is SYGVKD. This CDR3 contains 13 residues. CDR3 protein: CAISPTGTDTQYF. The CDR3 nucleotides are TGTGCCATCAGTCCGACAGGCACAGATACGCAGTATTTT.

The chain is built from TRBV4-1 and TRBJ2-2, with D maybe TRBD1 (5 bases). Germline V gene data show CDR1 as MGHRA and CDR2 as YSYEKL. V dropped 1 base and J dropped 0 bases, with 9 bases sitting between them. The CDR3 runs to 16 residues. Here the CDR3 reads CASSQGGSPNTGELFF. The CDR3 coding sequence is TGCGCCAGCAGCCAAGGGGGCAGTCCGAACACCGGGGAGCTGTTTTTT.

V is TRBV27 and J is TRBJ2-7; 8 bases align to TRBD1. CDR1 and CDR2 (germline): MNHEY, SMNVEV (reference sequence). This CDR3 has 16 residues. V gave up 1 base and J gave up 1 base; unmatched junction bases: 6. CDR3 sequence (DNA): TGTGCCAGCAGTTTATTCCAGGGGGCCGCGTCCTACGAGCAGTACTTC. This gives the protein CASSLFQGAASYEQYF.

CDR3 loop: CASNPGHLSGAFF. DNA for the CDR3: TGTGCCAGTAACCCGGGACACCTAAGCGGAGCTTTCTTT. The gene calls are TRBV19 and TRBJ1-1, with D perhaps matching TRBD1 (6 bases). Trimming left V 7 bases short and J 10 bases short, with 19 bases between. The CDR3 loop spans 13 amino acids. Germline CDR1 is LNHDA and CDR2 is SQIVND (reference sequence).

This chain joins TRBV6-5 and TRBJ2-3; 8 bases line up with TRBD1. The CDR3 is 13 amino acids. V lost 11 bases to trimming and J lost 6 bases; unmatched junction nucleotides: 10. CDR1 is MNHEY, CDR2 SVGAGI, per germline. The CDR3: CAGERQGTDTQYF. In DNA form, the CDR3 reads TGTGCCGGAGAAAGACAGGGGACGGATACGCAGTATTTT.

V is TRBV6-5 and J is TRBJ2-7; D gene ambiguous. The V and J ends lost 6 bases and 4 bases respectively, with 13 bases between them. This CDR3 contains 13 residues. Looked up from germline, CDR1 is MNHEY and CDR2 is SVGAGI. CDR3 sequence: CASRSLFLYEQYF. The DNA for the CDR3 is TGTGCCAGCAGATCCCTTTTTTTATACGAGCAGTACTTC.

V gene TRBV28 combines with J gene TRBJ1-2, with 7 nucleotides matching TRBD1. The CDR3 covers 13 residues. Germline V lookup: CDR1 MDHEN, CDR2 SYDVKM. V trimming: 5 bases; J trimming: 4 bases; junction bases outside the gene matches: 4. The CDR3 coding sequence is TGTGCCAGCAGTCCGACAGGGCGCTATGGCTACACCTTC. Translation gives CASSPTGRYGYTF.

This clone was counted only a few times. The rearrangement links TRBV5-4 to TRBJ1-1; 8 positions match TRBD1. This CDR3 has 15 amino acids. V lost 1 base to trimming and J lost 1 base; unmatched junction nucleotides: 3. Germline assignment: CDR1 SGHNT and CDR2 YYREEE (reference sequence). The CDR3 coding sequence is TGTGCCAGCAGCTTGTCGACAGGGGAGAACACTGAAGCTTTCTTT. Its translation is CASSLSTGENTEAFF.

V is TRBV13 and J is TRBJ2-5; a weak D match, TRBD1 (6 bases). The V gene's germline CDR1 is PRHDT and CDR2 FYEKMQ (reference sequence). CDR3 length: 16 residues. Between the trimmed V and J ends, which lost 4 bases and 0 bases, there was a span of 15 bases. CDR3 protein: CASSCTGTSYQETQYF. The CDR3 bases are TGTGCCAGCAGCTGCACAGGGACGTCGTACCAAGAGACCCAGTACTTC.

The gene calls are TRBV19 and TRBJ2-2; possible D gene TRBD1, 6 bases. In germline, CDR1 is LNHDA, CDR2 SQIVND (reference sequence). The CDR3 contains 13 residues. V was pared by 5 bases and J by 6 bases, with 10 bases between. CDR3 amino acids: CASSPRTAGELFF. The DNA for the CDR3 is TGTGCCAGTAGTCCCAGGACAGCCGGGGAGCTGTTTTTT.

The chain links TRBV19 to TRBJ2-2, with D unresolved. Germline CDR1 and CDR2: LNHDA and SQIVND (reference sequence). The CDR3 loop spans 12 amino acids. V lost 5 bases to trimming and J lost 3 bases, with 4 bases between them. The CDR3 is CASSLYTGELFF. The DNA for the CDR3 is TGTGCCAGTAGTTTATACACCGGGGAGCTGTTTTTT.

This clone was observed once. This sequence joins TRBV29-1 and TRBJ1-1; perhaps TRBD1 as D (5 bases). Germline V gene sequence: CDR1 SQVTM, CDR2 ANQGSEA. The CDR3 totals 15 residues. Deletions cut 2 bases from V and 2 bases from J, with 15 bases between. This chain's CDR3 is CSVELLDRPNTEAFF. The CDR3, as DNA: TGCAGCGTTGAACTTCTCGACAGACCCAACACTGAAGCTTTCTTT.